This T cell receptor beta chain was sequenced in a study of radiation and T cells in renal cell carcinoma. Time point specified: baseline pretreatment blood. Treatment of the sample: 15 Gy SBRT to primary tumor, nephrectomy 4 weeks later. The tumor was a clear cell renal cell carcinoma. Germline CDR1 is SGHRS and CDR2 is YFSETQ. CDR3 length: 15 residues. The V and J ends lost 1 base and 2 bases, in that order; junction bases with no gene match: 3. TCRdb's copy holds only in-frame clones and misses some; the assay was immunoSEQ multiplex PCR. The sample gives 130,000 to 150,000 clones, approximately 90% of which show up once; about 11% is in the top ten.

The V call is TRBV5-1, the J call TRBJ2-3; 8 nucleotides line up with TRBD2. The sample was blood, taken from a patient whose treatment included radiotherapy and nephrectomy. The sequence was collected from a woman between 45 and 60 years old with renal cell carcinoma. The CDR3 spells CASSLTSGYTDTQYF. CDR3 DNA: TGCGCCAGCAGCTTGACTAGCGGCTACACAGATACGCAGTATTTT.